This note documents a single T cell receptor beta chain sequence. Its specificity is unknown. The junction differs from germline at one of its ends, possibly a read error. This sample was taken from a study of cytomegalovirus exposure and HLA in healthy donors. Study conclusions and caveats: Many donors carried some public TCRs, although rarity characterized most TCR sequences.

Assay used: immunoSEQ multiplex PCR; TCRdb lists only in-frame clones, some missing. The sample consists of under 250,000 clones, roughly 87% of them appearing once. The CDR3 is 15 residues long. Germline V gene sequence: CDR1 MNHNY, CDR2 SVGAGI (reference sequence). This chain links TRBV6-6 with TRBJ2-3, with D perhaps matching TRBD1 or TRBD2 (6 bases each). The source material was PBMCs. This clonotype originated in a man between 18 and 35 years old in good health and CMV-seropositive. This CDR3 is CASTYWGASTDTQYF. DNA of the CDR3: TGTGCCAGCACTTACTGGGGGGCTAGCACAGATACGCAGTATTTT.